Detailed here is one TCR beta chain. This clone occurred a few times. What antigen it recognizes has not been identified. The input lacks base qualities; no much larger clone sits a single base away. The sample's time point label, decoded: baseline before oral tofacitinib. Peripheral blood and lesional scalp punch biopsies were obtained from patients with alopecia areata. PBMCs were isolated by density centrifugation and stained for CD3, CD4 and CD8, and CD4+ and CD8+ T cells were sorted on a FACSAria. Based on the germline V gene, the CDR1 and CDR2 sequences are KGHSH and LQKENI. Spanning cysteine to phenylalanine, the CDR3 consists of 15 amino acids. Of all the DNA, just the CDR3 is kept, 45 bases in frame from base 1. V was cut back by 6 bases and J by 0 bases, leaving a gap of 9 bases between them. The data derive from a study of CD8+ T cells in alopecia areata (dated by TCRdb to 2016 to 2019). Context from the whole study: Treated patients were enrolled in an open-label pilot trial of oral tofacitinib at 5 to 10 mg twice daily for moderate-to-severe alopecia areata. TCRbeta CDR3 regions were amplified by immunoSEQ multiplex PCR with 35 Vbeta forward and 13 Jbeta reverse primers. RNA came from the PAXgene miRNA kit for fixed scalp, the miRNeasy kit for PBMCs, and the RNeasy kit for mouse skin. Biopsies were taken from tofacitinib-treated patients at baseline and at 4 and 24 weeks of treatment, and a later scalp biopsy was taken in several of the tofacitinib-treated patients. Clonality in the scalp was compared among normal scalp (n=4), patchy alopecia areata scalp (n=8), and alopecia totalis/universalis scalp (n=8). Tofacitinib was given for 6 to 18 months, followed by 6 months of follow-up off drug to assess delayed response and recurrence. Human TCRbeta sequencing covered scalp tissue and sorted CD4+ and CD8+ peripheral blood T cells from patchy and totalis/universalis alopecia areata patients and healthy controls. To study T cell clonal expansion in alopecia areata, the researchers applied high-throughput TCRbeta sequencing to both the C3H/HeJ mouse model and human patients. What the work shows at the level of the full study, not this receptor alone: Unlike mouse skin, where gammadelta T cells dominate, normal human skin contains resident alphabeta T cells that get sequenced too, which complicates analysis of the scalp TCR repertoire. Shared TCR sequences between patients were less evident than in mice, which may be partly attributable to HLA diversity in the patient population. Compared with normal scalp, lesional scalp, particularly in alopecia totalis/universalis, had higher clonality and more expanded CD8+ clones, which suggests antigenic drive.

Libraries were made using the immunoSEQ multiplex PCR assay. RNA was extracted from all samples and reverse transcribed into cDNA, which served as template for TCR sequencing. SuperScript III was used to make first-strand cDNA, primed with a 2:1 mix of oligo-dT and random hexamers. A synthetic immune receptor repertoire was used to assess amplification bias, and residual bias was removed computationally. Regarding the original processing steps: Raw reads were preprocessed for error removal, and CDR3 was defined according to IMGT conventions as running from the conserved cysteine to phenylalanine. Clonality was computed as 1 minus the Shannon entropy, with the entropy normalized by log2 of the number of productive unique TCRs. CD4 or CD8 identity of scalp clones was inferred by cross-referencing scalp TCRbeta sequences with sorted blood CD4 and CD8 repertoires. Sourced from immuneACCESS, this table was stored by TCRdb with only in-frame sequences that have V and J called. A share of the clones is absent; for the studies checked, an unresolved V gene accounts for under half, and the remainder has no known explanation. The D gene and trimming were derived from the DNA, and the V and J assignments and clone size from that table. Counted in this sample were 100,000 to 150,000 clones; about 49% of them appeared once. The top ten clones comprise around 20% of the sample.

This TCR was sampled from a human donor with alopecia areata. The chain was built from TRBV18 and TRBJ1-6; no D gene is confidently identified. Material: CD8+ T cells sorted from blood, obtained at week 0. The CDR3 has the sequence CASSLDISYNSPLHF. The DNA sequence reads TGTGCCAGCTCCCTCGACATCTCCTATAATTCACCCCTCCACTTT.